The 22 T cell receptor beta chains below come from one sample, sequenced in a study of T cell changes during pregnancy in multiple sclerosis. The protocol was immunoSEQ multiplex PCR, while the TCRdb copy is restricted to in-frame clones and leaves out a portion. Of some 60,000 clones in the sample, around 91% were seen once. Sample: peripheral blood, taken in the third trimester of pregnancy. These receptors were collected from a female donor in good health, enrolled as a control in a pregnancy study.

The chain links TRBV10-3 to TRBJ1-5; a weak D match, TRBD1 (5 bases). In germline, CDR1 is ENHRY, CDR2 SYGVKD. The CDR3 extends over 12 amino acids. Between the trimmed V and J ends, which lost 10 bases and 3 bases, there was a span of 10 bases. DNA for the CDR3: TGTGCCACTTGGGACTTCAATCAGCCCCAGCATTTT. Amino acids: CATWDFNQPQHF.

The chain combines TRBV4-2 with TRBJ2-3, with D unclear. The germline V and J ends were trimmed by 2 bases and 4 bases, with 13 bases remaining between them. Germline V lookup: CDR1 LGHNA, CDR2 YNFKEQ. The CDR3 loop spans 15 amino acids. The CDR3 sequence: CASSQPSTLADTQYF. In nucleotides, the CDR3 is TGTGCCAGCAGCCAACCCTCAACCCTAGCAGATACGCAGTATTTT.

The chain carries TRBV2 and TRBJ2-4; 8 bases are a match to TRBD1. V dropped 10 bases and J dropped 6; count of bases not matched to a gene: 8. CDR1 and CDR2 from the germline V gene are SNHLY and FYNNEI. The CDR3 totals 13 residues. CDR3: CATPGQGANIQYF. The CDR3 bases are TGTGCCACCCCCGGTCAGGGGGCAAACATTCAGTACTTC.

This chain links TRBV29-1 with TRBJ2-5; D not resolved. The V gene lost 6 bases and the J gene lost 5 bases, with 13 bases spanning the gap. The CDR3 runs to 12 residues. The germline gives CDR1 SQVTM, CDR2 ANQGSEA. CDR3 amino acids: CSVYRVGETQYF. In DNA form, the CDR3 reads TGCAGCGTGTACCGGGTTGGGGAGACCCAGTACTTC.

This clone was detected once. One end of the junction fails to match germline, which may point to a read error. The V and J genes are TRBV7-7 and TRBJ2-2, with D unclear. Germline V gene lookup returns CDR1 SSHAT and CDR2 FNYEAQ (reference sequence). The CDR3 consists of 12 residues. The CDR3 region is CASSLSTGELFF. The DNA of the CDR3 is TGTGCTAGCAGCTTATCAACCGGGGAGCTGTTTTTT.

V and J are TRBV9 and TRBJ2-2; 9 nucleotides agree with TRBD2. With V trimmed by 0 bases and J by 4 bases, 4 bases remained unmatched. Germline V gives CDR1 SGDLS, CDR2 YYNGEE. The CDR3 sequence is 16 residues long. The DNA of the CDR3 is TGTGCCAGCAGCGTAGGGGCAGCGGGGGGCACCGGGGAGCTGTTTTTT. This encodes CASSVGAAGGTGELFF.

This chain joins TRBV5-8 and TRBJ1-5, with D possibly TRBD1 on 6 matching bases. The CDR3 contains 14 residues. Deletions cut 3 bases from V and 6 bases from J, with 13 bases between. Per germline, CDR1 SGHTS and CDR2 YDEGEE. The CDR3 spells CASSSPWTAQPQHF. DNA for the CDR3: TGTGCCAGCAGCTCGCCCTGGACAGCTCAGCCCCAGCATTTT.

This clone was seen a single time. The V and J genes are TRBV6-4 and TRBJ2-1; 9 nucleotides match TRBD1. V lost 5 bases, J lost 3 bases, and 5 bases stayed unmatched. The germline V gene encodes CDR1 MRHNA and CDR2 SNTAGT. The CDR3 spans 15 residues. CDR3 sequence reads: CASSSRTGDYNEQFF. CDR3 bases: TGTGCCAGCAGTAGCCGGACAGGGGACTACAATGAGCAGTTCTTC.

The chain couples TRBV13 to TRBJ2-7, with 8 bases that match TRBD2. In germline, CDR1 is PRHDT, CDR2 FYEKMQ (reference sequence). After removal of 1 base from V and 2 bases from J, the junction contained 4 bases not matched to a gene. This CDR3 region has 15 residues. CDR3 bases: TGTGCCAGCAGCTTAGAGACCGGGAGGGCCTACGAGCAGTACTTC. Translation: CASSLETGRAYEQYF.

The chain recombines TRBV6-4 with TRBJ2-3; TRBD2 agrees at 11 bases. CDR3 size: 16 residues. Per the germline V gene, CDR1 is MRHNA and CDR2 is SNTAGT. The V gene end was trimmed by 3 bases and the J gene end by 6 bases; junction bases not matched to a gene: 8. Here the CDR3 reads CASSEGVAGGPDTQYF. The CDR3 DNA sequence: TGTGCCAGCAGTGAGGGGGTAGCGGGAGGGCCGGATACGCAGTATTTT.

This chain uses TRBV19 with TRBJ1-2; no firm D call. Germline CDR1 LNHDA, CDR2 SQIVND (reference sequence). Between the trimmed V and J ends, which lost 8 bases and 4 bases, there was a span of 17 bases. The CDR3 sequence is 14 residues long. The CDR3 DNA reads TGTGCCAGTTCCGACGAAGGGAGCAGCTATGGCTACACCTTC. This sequence encodes CASSDEGSSYGYTF.

This chain joins TRBV10-3 and TRBJ2-7, with 10 bases lining up with TRBD1. V shed 4 bases, J shed 2 bases, and the junction held 14 bases outside the gene matches. There are 18 residues in the CDR3. Germline assignment: CDR1 ENHRY and CDR2 SYGVKD. The CDR3 protein is CAISGFLAGQGITYEQYF. The CDR3 coding sequence is TGTGCCATCAGTGGTTTCCTGGCGGGACAGGGGATCACCTACGAGCAGTACTTC.

V and J are TRBV4-2 and TRBJ2-1, with 8 bases matching TRBD2. The junction had 10 bases not matched to a gene; V was cut back by 0 bases and J by 6 bases. This CDR3 spans 17 amino acids. Germline CDR1 reads LGHNA; CDR2 reads YNFKEQ. In nucleotides, the CDR3 is TGTGCCAGCAGCCAAGAATCCGGGGGGGCCGCGGGCAATGAGCAGTTCTTC. The encoded protein is CASSQESGGAAGNEQFF.

V and J are TRBV7-2 and TRBJ2-3, with D possibly TRBD2 on 5 matching bases. This CDR3 comprises 13 residues. Trimming cost V 1 base and J 5 bases, with 7 bases left between them. Germline CDR1 is SGHTA and CDR2 is FQGNSA. CDR3: CASSLGEGDTQYF. The CDR3 DNA follows: TGTGCCAGCAGCTTAGGAGAGGGAGATACGCAGTATTTT.

The V and J genes are TRBV5-4 and TRBJ2-1, with a tentative D call TRBD2 (7 bases). Trimming took off 2 bases at V and 7 bases at J, with 19 bases between the two ends. CDR1 and CDR2 (germline): SGHNT, YYREEE (reference sequence). This CDR3 comprises 16 residues. The CDR3 nucleotides are TGTGCCAGCAGCTTTGGAAGGGGGGGAGGGTTGAATGAGCAGTTCTTC. This translates into CASSFGRGGGLNEQFF. The whole variable domain, filled in from reference TRBV5-4 and TRBJ2-1, reads ETGVTQSPTHLIKTRGQQVTLRCSSQSGHNTVSWYQQALGQGPQFIFQYYREEENGRGNFPPRFSGLQFPNYSSELNVNALELDDSALYLCASSFGRGGGLNEQFFGPGTRLTVL.

This clone was counted a single time. The chain has TRBV18 and TRBJ2-7, with D tentatively TRBD2 (5 bases). Germline CDR1 is KGHSH and CDR2 is LQKENI. The CDR3 consists of 15 residues. Trimming took 6 bases from V and 5 from J, leaving 20 bases between them. The CDR3 loop is CASSSLAPPAHEQYF. The CDR3 nucleotides are TGTGCCAGCTCCTCCCTAGCCCCTCCCGCCCACGAGCAGTACTTC.

The chain recombines TRBV7-2 with TRBJ1-4; 8 positions agree with TRBD1. This CDR3 spans 15 amino acids. After removal of 4 bases from V and 7 bases from J, the junction contained 8 bases not matched to a gene. Germline CDR1 reads SGHTA; CDR2 reads FQGNSA. The CDR3 DNA sequence: TGTGCCAGCAGCTCATCCGGGACAGGATTTGAAAAACTGTTTTTT. It specifies CASSSSGTGFEKLFF.

The genes are TRBV14 and TRBJ1-1; D gene uncertain. V was clipped by 4 bases and J by 3 bases, with 9 bases between them. The germline V gene encodes CDR1 SGHDN and CDR2 FVKESK. The CDR3 has 13 residues. The CDR3 DNA sequence: TGTGCCAGCAGCCCCTGGCAGTACACTGAAGCTTTCTTT. Protein product: CASSPWQYTEAFF.

The chain uses TRBV6-5 and TRBJ1-2; tentatively, D is TRBD1 (5 bases). The CDR3 totals 13 residues. The V and J ends lost 5 bases and 6 bases respectively, with 13 bases between them. CDR1 and CDR2 (germline): MNHEY, SVGAGI. For the CDR3, the DNA is TGTGCCAGCAGTCCCCTTGGAGGGGATGGCTACACCTTC. Its translation: CASSPLGGDGYTF.

In its sample, this clone was seen a few times. The gene calls are TRBV10-3 and TRBJ2-7, with a tentative D call TRBD2 (5 bases). From germline, CDR1 is ENHRY and CDR2 SYGVKD. The CDR3 runs 12 residues. V was clipped by 10 bases and J by 3 bases, with 13 bases between them. The CDR3 reads CATQSGSYEQYF. CDR3 DNA sequence: TGTGCCACACAAAGCGGAAGCTACGAGCAGTACTTC.

The chain combines TRBV11-1 with TRBJ1-2; D call uncertain. The V gene's germline CDR1 is SGHAT and CDR2 FQDESV (reference sequence). V lost 5 bases and J 5 bases, leaving 12 bases between the germline ends. This CDR3 comprises 13 residues. This CDR3 is CASSVIRDYGYTF. The CDR3 nucleotides are TGTGCCAGCAGCGTGATCCGGGATTATGGCTACACCTTC.

The V gene is TRBV29-1, the J gene TRBJ1-1; D is possibly TRBD1 (5 bases). The ends were cut back, 2 bases at V and 11 bases at J, with 24 bases in the middle. The CDR3 is 15 residues long. Germline values: CDR1 SQVTM, CDR2 ANQGSEA. The CDR3 DNA reads as TGCAGCGTTGAATTAATCGAAGGAGGGGCCTTTGAGGCTTTCTTT. Amino acids: CSVELIEGGAFEAFF.